One and the same sample provided the 10 T cell receptor beta chains below, sequenced in a study of early T cells in non-severe SARS-CoV-2 infection. TCRdb re-analysed the 5' RACE reads in MiXCR, keeping a single row per CDR3 protein. The data hold tens of thousands of distinct CDR3 sequences, with over 13% observed a single time. The material sequenced was whole blood. Every receptor here comes from an adult who was a healthcare worker with PCR-confirmed SARS-CoV-2 infection or an uninfected control (not recorded which).

This clonotype was detected many times. The CDR3 DNA follows: TGTGCCAGCAGCTTAGACAGGCCCAGCGGGAGGGCCTCAGACAATGAGCAGTTCTTC. This gives the protein CASSLDRPSGRASDNEQFF. This rearrangement joins TRBV7-9 to TRBJ2-1, with 10 bases that match TRBD2. V trimming: 1 base; J trimming: 5 bases; junction bases outside the gene matches: 14. CDR1 SEHNR and CDR2 FQNEAQ come from the germline V gene (reference sequence). This CDR3 has 19 residues.

This clonotype was found a few times. V gene TRBV7-8 combines with J gene TRBJ1-1, with D uncertain. Germline V lookup: CDR1 SGHVS, CDR2 FQNEAQ. The length of the CDR3 is 15 residues. Trimming shortened V by 1 base and J by 5 bases, and 14 bases separated the two germline ends. The CDR3 here is CASSLGAEGRTEAFF. For the CDR3, the DNA is TGTGCCAGCAGCTTAGGGGCGGAGGGAAGGACTGAAGCTTTCTTT.

This rearrangement joins TRBV19 to TRBJ1-1, with D unresolved. Trimming stripped 3 bases from V and 2 bases from J, with 10 bases between. CDR1 and CDR2 from the germline V gene are LNHDA and SQIVND (reference sequence). This CDR3 region has 14 residues. The CDR3 loop reads CASSISGFNTEAFF. The CDR3 nucleotides read TGTGCCAGTAGTATTTCGGGGTTCAACACTGAAGCTTTCTTT.

The chain links TRBV6-2 or TRBV6-3 to TRBJ2-7; D remains unclear. V gave up 0 bases and J gave up 5 bases, with 8 bases separating them. The CDR3 covers 13 residues. Germline V gives CDR1 MNHEY, CDR2 SVGEGT. The CDR3 reads CASSYSIPDEQYF. CDR3 DNA sequence: TGTGCCAGCAGTTACTCGATTCCAGACGAGCAGTACTTC.

This rearrangement joins TRBV6-6 to TRBJ2-1, with 10 nucleotides matching TRBD2. The CDR3 runs to 16 residues. V was pared by 0 bases and J by 7 bases, with 6 bases of the junction left unmatched. Germline V lookup: CDR1 MNHNY, CDR2 SVGAGI (reference sequence). The CDR3 loop is CASSYSAGGLGNEQFF. CDR3 coding DNA: TGTGCCAGCAGTTACTCAGCGGGAGGGCTCGGTAATGAGCAGTTCTTC.

V usage is TRBV28 and J usage is TRBJ2-7; no clear D. There are 13 residues in the CDR3. Germline lookup yields CDR1 MDHEN and CDR2 SYDVKM. With 8 bases removed from V and 4 bases from J, the gap between germline ends came to 15 bases. CDR3 DNA sequence: TGTGCCAGCGGCCCCCCCGTGCAATACGAGCAGTACTTC. This codes for CASGPPVQYEQYF.

The chain joins TRBV6-5 to TRBJ2-7; the D gene is possibly TRBD1 (5 bases). Germline CDR1 MNHEY, CDR2 SVGAGI. This CDR3 is 11 amino acids long. V lost 5 bases to trimming and J lost 5 bases, with 7 bases between them. CDR3 residues: CASSRGNEQYF. CDR3 in DNA: TGTGCCAGCAGTAGGGGTAACGAGCAGTACTTC.

This clonotype was counted a few times. J is TRBJ2-3 and V is TRBV20-1; tentatively, D is TRBD1 or TRBD2 (5 bases each). The CDR3 contains 13 residues. Germline CDR1 reads DFQATT; CDR2 reads SNEGSKA (reference sequence). The V end lost 7 bases, the J end lost 5 bases, and 16 bases lay between the germline ends. Here the CDR3 reads CSVHSGTKDTQYF. In nucleotides, the CDR3 is TGCAGTGTGCACTCAGGGACCAAAGATACGCAGTATTTT.

This clonotype was observed a handful of times. This chain uses TRBV6-5 with TRBJ2-3; TRBD2 agrees at 10 bases. The ends lost 5 bases at V and 2 bases at J; junction bases unmatched: 7. Germline loops: CDR1 MNHEY, CDR2 SVGAGI. CDR3 size: 16 residues. The CDR3 nucleotides are TGTGCCAGCAGTGGTCTACTAGCGGGATACACAGATACGCAGTATTTT. Translated: CASSGLLAGYTDTQYF.

CDR3: CSVIPAGDSYNEQFF. The CDR3 bases are TGCAGCGTTATCCCGGCGGGAGACTCCTACAATGAGCAGTTCTTC. This chain joins TRBV29-1 and TRBJ2-1; 7 bases are shared with TRBD2. After removal of 5 bases from V and 0 bases from J, the junction contained 7 bases not matched to a gene. This CDR3 region has 15 residues. Germline CDR1 SQVTM, CDR2 ANQGSEA.